This T cell receptor beta chain was identified during a study of CD8+ T cells in alopecia areata. Across the study: Patients received oral tofacitinib, 5 to 10 mg twice daily, for moderate-to-severe alopecia areata. The study, taken as a whole, reports: For lesional scalp, especially alopecia totalis/universalis, clonality was higher than in normal scalp. With tofacitinib ongoing, many expanded lesional clones persisted in both scalp and blood.

On this clone itself: Its specificity is unknown.

As for treatment: oral pan-JAK inhibitor, 5-10 mg twice daily. The germline gives CDR1 SEHNR, CDR2 FQNEAQ (reference sequence). The CDR3 has 13 amino acids. Trimming took 5 bases from V and 3 from J, leaving 11 bases between them. cDNA prepared by RNA extraction and subsequent reverse transcription served as the template for sequencing. Method: immunoSEQ multiplex PCR; TCRdb's copy keeps in-frame clones and lacks some. The sample lists under 350,000 clones, 58% seen once, with approximately 1.8% in the top ten. This chain links TRBV7-9 with TRBJ2-7; possibly TRBD1 for D (6 bases). The sequence was collected from a human donor with alopecia areata. The sequencing used CD4+ T cells sorted from blood, collected at week 24, from a patient treated with tofacitinib. This chain's CDR3 is CASSTGQFYEQYF. Written as DNA, the CDR3 is TGTGCCAGCAGCACCGGACAGTTCTACGAGCAGTACTTC.